These 28 T cell receptor beta chains originate from one sample sequenced in a study of shared clonotypes between healthy human individuals. Libraries were prepared by immunoSEQ multiplex PCR; TCRdb keeps only in-frame clonotypes and omits some of them. The table has some 1.4 million clones, around 97% seen once; the top ten hold more than 0.9%. Material for sequencing was naive CD4+ T cells sorted from blood. Subset meaning: CD45RA+ positively selected. The receptors here all came from a man under 40 in good health.

For this clone: Other DNA sequences of this sample code for an identical CDR3. This chain uses TRBV7-9 with TRBJ2-1; TRBD1 matches 7 bases. The CDR3 totals 14 residues. V lost 6 bases to trimming and J lost 6 bases; unmatched junction nucleotides: 8. CDR1 SEHNR and CDR2 FQNEAQ come from the germline V gene (reference sequence). The CDR3 sequence: CASSTRQGGNEQFF. The CDR3 DNA follows: TGTGCCAGCAGTACCAGACAGGGCGGCAATGAGCAGTTCTTC.

J is TRBJ1-2 and V is TRBV5-4; weak D call: TRBD1 (5 bases). This CDR3 spans 13 amino acids. The V gene's germline CDR1 is SGHNT and CDR2 YYREEE (reference sequence). The ends were cut back, 1 base at V and 8 bases at J, with 12 bases in the middle. The CDR3 region has the DNA TGTGCCAGCAGCTTGACGGGGGTTGGGGGCTACACCTTC. Its protein is CASSLTGVGGYTF. The full variable domain, its missing parts supplied by reference TRBV5-4 and TRBJ1-2, is ETGVTQSPTHLIKTRGQQVTLRCSSQSGHNTVSWYQQALGQGPQFIFQYYREEENGRGNFPPRFSGLQFPNYSSELNVNALELDDSALYLCASSLTGVGGYTFGSGTRLTVV.

This rearrangement joins TRBV11-2 to TRBJ2-7, with a possible D match to TRBD2 (5 bases). The CDR3 totals 14 residues. CDR1 and CDR2 (germline): SGHAT, FQNNGV. The V end was cut by 1 base, the J end by 3 bases, with 10 bases between. The CDR3 reads CASSLVSAGYEQYF. The CDR3 DNA is TGTGCCAGCAGCTTAGTGTCTGCGGGCTACGAGCAGTACTTC.

The V call is TRBV7-9, the J call TRBJ2-7; 9 bases align to TRBD2. Germline loops: CDR1 SEHNR, CDR2 FQNEAQ (reference sequence). With 0 bases clipped from V and 6 bases from J, the junction kept 6 bases outside the gene matches. CDR3 length equals 15 residues. In DNA form, the CDR3 reads TGTGCCAGCAGCTTAGCGCAGGGTAGCGGGGGCGAGCAGTACTTC. Translation: CASSLAQGSGGEQYF. The complete variable domain, with remaining parts taken from reference TRBV7-9 and TRBJ2-7, reads DTGVSQNPRHKITKRGQNVTFRCDPISEHNRLYWYRQTLGQGPEFLTYFQNEAQLEKSRLLSDRFSAERPKGSFSTLEIQRTEQGDSAMYLCASSLAQGSGGEQYFGPGTRLTVT.

This clone was seen a single time. The V and J genes are TRBV5-1 and TRBJ2-2; D is ambiguous. The CDR3 sequence is 12 residues long. From germline, CDR1 is SGHRS and CDR2 YFSETQ. Trimming removed 0 bases from V and 13 bases from J, with 10 bases in between. This chain's CDR3 is CASSLEVGGLFF. The DNA for the CDR3 is TGCGCCAGCAGCTTGGAAGTGGGTGGGCTGTTTTTT.

The gene calls are TRBV11-2 and TRBJ2-7; 11 bases fit TRBD2. This CDR3 is built from 15 residues. Losses at the gene ends were 3 bases for V and 2 bases for J; bases not matched to a gene: 3. Germline V gene lookup returns CDR1 SGHAT and CDR2 FQNNGV. CDR3: CASSFYSGRAYEQYF. DNA for the CDR3: TGTGCCAGCAGCTTCTATAGCGGGAGGGCCTACGAGCAGTACTTC.

The chain uses TRBV15 and TRBJ2-7; tentatively, D is TRBD1 (5 bases). CDR3 length: 16 amino acids. The V and J ends lost 0 bases and 9 bases respectively, with 21 bases between them. Per germline, CDR1 LNHNV and CDR2 YYDKDF (reference sequence). The CDR3 nucleotides are TGTGCCACCAGCAGAGACCTCGTGGACACACTACGCGTGCAGTACTTC. This encodes CATSRDLVDTLRVQYF. The full variable domain, with the rest looked up from reference TRBV15 and TRBJ2-7, is DAMVIQNPRYQVTQFGKPVTLSCSQTLNHNVMYWYQQKSSQAPKLLFHYYDKDFNNEADTPDNFQSRRPNTSFCFLDIRSPGLGDTAMYLCATSRDLVDTLRVQYFGPGTRLTVT.

The chain uses TRBV5-1 and TRBJ1-1; D might be TRBD1 (5 bases). V dropped 4 bases and J dropped 2 bases, with 12 bases sitting between them. CDR1 is SGHRS, CDR2 YFSETQ, per germline. The CDR3 has 14 residues. CDR3 residues: CASSISGVNTEAFF. The CDR3 nucleotides read TGCGCCAGCAGCATATCGGGGGTAAACACTGAAGCTTTCTTT.

About this clone itself: Other DNA sequences in this sample translate to the same CDR3. The chain uses TRBV29-1 and TRBJ1-1; 7 positions match TRBD1. Trimming at V came to 6 bases and at J to 0 bases, leaving 4 bases not matched to a gene. Per the germline V gene, CDR1 is SQVTM and CDR2 is ANQGSEA. The CDR3 totals 13 residues. Written as DNA, the CDR3 is TGCAGCGTGGCCGACAGGGTGAACACTGAAGCTTTCTTT. This translates into CSVADRVNTEAFF. The full variable domain, with the rest looked up from reference TRBV29-1 and TRBJ1-1, is SAVISQKPSRDICQRGTSLTIQCQVDSQVTMMFWYRQQPGQSLTLIATANQGSEATYESGFVIDKFPISRPNLTFSTLTVSNMSPEDSSIYLCSVADRVNTEAFFGQGTRLTVV.

This clone was recorded once. The V call is TRBV2, the J call TRBJ2-4, with 10 bases matching TRBD2. The germline V gene has CDR1 SNHLY and CDR2 FYNNEI. The CDR3 is 15 residues long. Trimming cost V 6 bases and J 7 bases; bases outside gene matches: 9. The CDR3 region is CASRELAGWGNIQYF. The CDR3 nucleotides read TGTGCCAGCAGGGAACTAGCGGGGTGGGGGAACATTCAGTACTTC.

The chain uses TRBV7-2 and TRBJ2-2; 7 nucleotides line up with TRBD1. Looked up from germline, CDR1 is SGHTA and CDR2 is FQGNSA. The V and J ends lost 6 bases and 5 bases, in that order; junction bases with no gene match: 3. This CDR3 has 13 residues. CDR3: CASRKQGTGELFF. Written as DNA, the CDR3 is TGTGCCAGCAGAAAACAGGGGACCGGGGAGCTGTTTTTT.

V gene TRBV7-2 combines with J gene TRBJ2-5; D is unclear. Between the trimmed V and J ends, which lost 8 bases and 5 bases, there was a span of 9 bases. CDR3 length: 11 amino acids. Germline CDR1 and CDR2: SGHTA and FQGNSA. The CDR3 DNA is TGTGCCAGCGGGTCCCTGGAGACCCAGTACTTC. Protein: CASGSLETQYF.

The J gene is TRBJ2-1, the V gene TRBV7-8; 7 positions agree with TRBD1. CDR1 and CDR2 (germline): SGHVS, FQNEAQ. Losses at the gene ends were 7 bases for V and 2 bases for J; bases not matched to a gene: 8. The CDR3 is 15 residues long. For the CDR3, the DNA is TGTGCCAGCATCCAAGAGGGACAGCCCTACAATGAGCAGTTCTTC. Its protein product is CASIQEGQPYNEQFF.

This chain links TRBV11-3 with TRBJ2-3; no clear D. The length of the CDR3 is 15 residues. CDR1 is SGHNT, CDR2 YENEEA, per germline. Trimming shortened V by 1 base and J by 2 bases, and 10 bases separated the two germline ends. CDR3 protein: CASSLGGSLTDTQYF. CDR3 DNA: TGTGCCAGCAGCTTAGGGGGATCCCTCACAGATACGCAGTATTTT.

The CDR3 reads CASNTGTETYEQYF. The CDR3 region has the DNA TGTGCCAGCAACACGGGGACAGAAACCTACGAGCAGTACTTC. The chain uses TRBV7-2 and TRBJ2-7; 7 positions agree with TRBD1. The CDR3 covers 14 residues. The germline CDR1 and CDR2 sequences are SGHTA and FQGNSA. The ends lost 7 bases at V and 2 bases at J; junction bases unmatched: 8.

V usage is TRBV5-1 and J usage is TRBJ2-1, with TRBD1 matching over 7 bases. V was clipped by 5 bases and J by 7 bases; unmatched bases: 12. The CDR3 has 15 amino acids. Germline values: CDR1 SGHRS, CDR2 YFSETQ. DNA of the CDR3: TGCGCCAGCAGTTCAGACAGGGTGTTATTGAATGAGCAGTTCTTC. Translating it yields CASSSDRVLLNEQFF.

V and J are TRBV4-2 and TRBJ2-1; 8 bases map to TRBD1. Unmatched junction bases numbered 12, after V lost 4 bases and J lost 4 bases. This CDR3 has 17 amino acids. Germline lookup yields CDR1 LGHNA and CDR2 YNFKEQ. The CDR3 loop reads CASSPISGGASYNEQFF. The DNA of the CDR3 is TGTGCCAGCAGCCCAATCTCAGGGGGCGCCTCGTACAATGAGCAGTTCTTC.

The V gene is TRBV19, the J gene TRBJ1-5; D unresolved. The ends were cut back, 5 bases at V and 4 bases at J, with 9 bases in the middle. The CDR3 runs 13 residues. Germline CDR1 reads LNHDA; CDR2 reads SQIVND (reference sequence). The CDR3 sequence: CASSEQPNQPQHF. In nucleotides, the CDR3 is TGTGCCAGTAGTGAACAGCCGAATCAGCCCCAGCATTTT.

The rearrangement uses TRBV5-1 and TRBJ2-7, with TRBD2 matching 7 bases. The V gene's germline CDR1 is SGHRS and CDR2 YFSETQ. This CDR3 has 15 amino acids. The V gene end was trimmed by 5 bases and the J gene end by 2 bases; junction bases not matched to a gene: 10. The CDR3 protein is CASSLEEGGAYEQYF. CDR3 in DNA: TGCGCCAGCAGTCTCGAAGAGGGAGGGGCCTACGAGCAGTACTTC.

This chain links TRBV5-1 with TRBJ1-2; D gene unclear. Looked up from germline, CDR1 is SGHRS and CDR2 is YFSETQ. This CDR3 region has 14 residues. Trimming pared 0 bases from V and 6 bases from J, leaving 12 bases between. The CDR3 nucleotides read TGCGCCAGCAGCTTGGCCGGGAGGATTGATGGCTACACCTTC. Its translation is CASSLAGRIDGYTF.

Turning to this clone: Different DNA sequences within this sample yield the same CDR3. This chain uses TRBV9 with TRBJ2-7, with D possibly being TRBD2 (5 bases). V lost 0 bases and J 3 bases, leaving 7 bases between the germline ends. Germline loops: CDR1 SGDLS, CDR2 YYNGEE. CDR3 length: 13 amino acids. DNA of the CDR3: TGTGCCAGCAGCGTAGTTGAGGGCTACGAGCAGTACTTC. Its protein product is CASSVVEGYEQYF.

V is TRBV11-2 and J is TRBJ2-1; 10 nucleotides align to TRBD2. The CDR3 spans 15 residues. V was pared by 1 base and J by 9 bases, with 6 bases of the junction left unmatched. In germline, CDR1 is SGHAT, CDR2 FQNNGV. The CDR3 bases are TGTGCCAGCAGCTTAGCTGGTCTAGCGGGAGCTGAGCAGTTCTTC. The encoded protein is CASSLAGLAGAEQFF.

The CDR3 protein is CASRTGGVTEAFF. The CDR3 DNA follows: TGTGCCAGCCGGACAGGGGGCGTCACTGAAGCTTTCTTT. The J gene is TRBJ1-1, the V gene TRBV6-1; 11 nucleotides match TRBD1. Germline trimming cut 8 bases from V and 4 bases from J; bases unmatched to any gene: 3. CDR1 and CDR2 from the germline V gene are MNHNS and SASEGT. The CDR3 is made up of 13 amino acids.

This chain joins TRBV14 and TRBJ2-7; TRBD2 agrees at 10 bases. V shed 0 bases and J 3 bases; nucleotides not matched to a gene: 8. Germline-derived CDR1 and CDR2 are SGHDN and FVKESK. This CDR3 spans 17 amino acids. DNA of the CDR3: TGTGCCAGCAGCCAAGATCCGCTAGCGGGAGTCATCTACGAGCAGTACTTC. Translating gives CASSQDPLAGVIYEQYF.

The chain links TRBV7-2 to TRBJ2-5, with D maybe TRBD2 (6 bases). Germline CDR1 is SGHTA and CDR2 is FQGNSA. The CDR3 consists of 13 residues. Trimming took off 4 bases at V and 5 bases at J, with 11 bases between the two ends. The CDR3 sequence is CASSSAGWETQYF. The CDR3 DNA follows: TGTGCCAGCAGCTCGGCGGGGTGGGAGACCCAGTACTTC.

V and J are TRBV28 and TRBJ2-1, with TRBD2 matching over 7 bases. The J segment lost 6 bases and the V segment lost 2 bases, leaving 7 bases of the junction unmatched. Germline V gene data show CDR1 as MDHEN and CDR2 as SYDVKM. The CDR3 consists of 15 residues. The CDR3 is CASSLGQGGINEQFF. The CDR3 DNA follows: TGTGCCAGCAGTTTAGGGCAGGGAGGGATCAATGAGCAGTTCTTC.

V and J are TRBV27 and TRBJ2-2; D unresolved. Germline V lookup: CDR1 MNHEY, CDR2 SMNVEV (reference sequence). The length of the CDR3 is 14 residues. Trimming stripped 0 bases from V and 1 base from J, with 3 bases between. The CDR3 DNA sequence: TGTGCCAGCAGTTTATCGTGGAACACCGGGGAGCTGTTTTTT. It specifies CASSLSWNTGELFF.

As concerns this clone: The sample contains more than one DNA sequence encoding this CDR3. V and J are TRBV28 and TRBJ2-7; D is unclear. The germline gives CDR1 MDHEN, CDR2 SYDVKM. CDR3 length equals 11 residues. Trimming shortened V by 5 bases and J by 3 bases, and 5 bases separated the two germline ends. The CDR3 bases are TGTGCCAGCAGTCCCGACTACGAGCAGTACTTC. It translates to CASSPDYEQYF.